A single sample gave rise to the 22 T cell receptor beta chains below, sequenced in a study of technical replicates of blood from a few donors. The table came from immunoSEQ multiplex PCR; TCRdb's copy has only in-frame clones and leaves some out. The sample contains approximately 18,000 clones, 82% of which appear only once. The sample comprised PBMCs. These receptors were taken from a human donor in good health. Some clones in this sample may be carry-over from other donors' samples.

This clone occurred a few times. The chain combines TRBV10-3 with TRBJ1-1, with TRBD1 matching over 8 bases. V shed 4 bases, J shed 5 bases, and the junction held 3 bases outside the gene matches. The CDR3 sequence is 13 residues long. Germline V CDR1 and CDR2: ENHRY, SYGVKD. In DNA form, the CDR3 reads TGTGCCATCAGTGCGACAGGGGTAACTGAAGCTTTCTTT. Its protein is CAISATGVTEAFF.

The chain combines TRBV5-1 with TRBJ2-2; perhaps TRBD1 as D (5 bases). Deletions cut 0 bases from V and 1 base from J, with 7 bases between. CDR3 length equals 15 residues. Germline lookup yields CDR1 SGHRS and CDR2 YFSETQ. The CDR3 sequence: CASSLVGQNTGELFF. The CDR3 coding sequence is TGCGCCAGCAGCTTGGTAGGACAGAACACCGGGGAGCTGTTTTTT.

The rearrangement joins TRBV6-6 to TRBJ1-2; no clear D. Germline-derived CDR1 and CDR2 are MNHNY and SVGAGI (reference sequence). The CDR3 has 14 amino acids. V shed 6 bases and J shed 8 bases, with 19 bases lying between them. The DNA for the CDR3 is TGTGCCAGCAGCCAAACGGGGTTTTTTGGAGGCTACACCTTC. Protein: CASSQTGFFGGYTF.

The rearrangement uses TRBV25-1 and TRBJ1-2; no clear D. V was trimmed by 2 bases and J by 8 bases, leaving 15 bases between them. The CDR3 is made up of 14 amino acids. Germline V gene lookup returns CDR1 MGHDK and CDR2 SYGVNS. In DNA form, the CDR3 reads TGTGCCAGCAGTGAACCCATAGGAGGGTACGGCTACACCTTC. Encoded protein: CASSEPIGGYGYTF.

The chain employs TRBV19 and TRBJ1-3; weak D call: TRBD1 (5 bases). The germline V gene has CDR1 LNHDA and CDR2 SQIVND (reference sequence). This CDR3 region has 16 residues. Trimming left V 7 bases short and J 0 bases short, with 16 bases between. The DNA of the CDR3 is TGTGCCAGTAATAATCTCGACAGCGTCTCTGGAAACACCATATATTTT. Residues: CASNNLDSVSGNTIYF.

The chain combines TRBV7-9 with TRBJ2-7; no firm D call. Germline CDR1 is SEHNR and CDR2 is FQNEAQ (reference sequence). V was cut by 4 bases and J by 6 bases, with 7 bases left in between. The CDR3 has 11 amino acids. CDR3 coding DNA: TGTGCCAGCAGCTCCTTCGGCGAGCAGTACTTC. Translated, it gives CASSSFGEQYF.

The rearrangement uses TRBV6-1 and TRBJ2-3; 10 nucleotides agree with TRBD2. CDR1 and CDR2 (germline): MNHNS, SASEGT. This CDR3 contains 16 residues. After removal of 4 bases from V and 1 base from J, the junction contained 5 bases not matched to a gene. This chain's CDR3 is CASSVLAGEGTDTQYF. The CDR3 nucleotides are TGTGCCAGCAGTGTCCTAGCGGGAGAGGGCACAGATACGCAGTATTTT.

CDR3 region: CASSYGTPQAEAFF. The CDR3 bases are TGTGCCAGCAGTTACGGGACACCCCAGGCTGAAGCTTTCTTT. The chain uses TRBV6-5 and TRBJ1-1; D may be TRBD1 (6 bases). The CDR3 is made up of 14 amino acids. CDR1 is MNHEY, CDR2 SVGAGI, per germline. V was clipped by 2 bases and J by 6 bases, with 13 bases between them.

V usage is TRBV11-1 and J usage is TRBJ2-5, with TRBD2 identical over 11 bases. Germline values: CDR1 SGHAT, CDR2 FQDESV (reference sequence). J gave up 5 bases and V 5 bases, and 13 bases lay outside the gene matches. The CDR3 is made up of 17 amino acids. CDR3 in amino acids: CASSPGTSGLVVETQYF. The CDR3 nucleotides are TGTGCCAGCAGCCCTGGGACTAGCGGCCTGGTTGTGGAGACCCAGTACTTC.

The V and J genes are TRBV11-2 and TRBJ2-6; no firm D call. CDR1 is SGHAT, CDR2 FQNNGV, per germline. There are 14 residues in the CDR3. Trimming pared 7 bases from V and 2 bases from J, leaving 9 bases between. CDR3 sequence reads: CASTLLAGANVLTF. For the CDR3, the DNA is TGTGCCAGCACGTTGCTAGCTGGGGCCAACGTCCTGACTTTC.

This sequence joins TRBV4-1 and TRBJ1-6, with D unclear. CDR3 length equals 16 residues. Deletions cut 4 bases from V and 8 bases from J, with 18 bases between. Germline assignment: CDR1 MGHRA and CDR2 YSYEKL. CDR3 sequence (DNA): TGCGCCAGCAGCCCATCTATCCGGCAGGCCCATTCACCCCTCCACTTT. As protein: CASSPSIRQAHSPLHF.

This clone has only one observation. V gene TRBV6-5 combines with J gene TRBJ2-7; the D gene is possibly TRBD2 (6 bases). CDR3 length equals 16 residues. Germline V CDR1 and CDR2: MNHEY, SVGAGI. V was pared by 0 bases and J by 5 bases, with 17 bases between. The CDR3 reads CASSYSLALASDEQYF. In DNA form, the CDR3 reads TGTGCCAGCAGTTACTCGTTAGCACTAGCTTCCGACGAGCAGTACTTC.

This clone showed up just a few times. The gene calls are TRBV6-5 and TRBJ1-1; D is undetermined. V lost 2 bases to trimming and J lost 1 base, with 5 bases between them. The CDR3 loop spans 13 amino acids. CDR1 and CDR2 (germline): MNHEY, SVGAGI. CDR3 loop: CASSYHGNTEAFF. The CDR3 nucleotides are TGTGCCAGCAGTTACCACGGGAACACTGAAGCTTTCTTT.

The chain joins TRBV10-3 to TRBJ2-2, with 8 bases matching TRBD1. There are 18 residues in the CDR3. V was pared by 0 bases and J by 1 base, with 7 bases of the junction left unmatched. Germline CDR1 and CDR2: ENHRY and SYGVKD. The CDR3 loop reads CAISESPPGQGNTGELFF. CDR3 nucleotides: TGTGCCATCAGTGAGTCCCCCCCCGGACAGGGGAACACCGGGGAGCTGTTTTTT.

The chain employs TRBV6-6 and TRBJ2-1; 10 positions match TRBD2. V dropped 6 bases and J dropped 2; count of bases not matched to a gene: 7. Germline V CDR1 and CDR2: MNHNY, SVGAGI (reference sequence). The CDR3 has 16 amino acids. CDR3 amino acids: CASSSLAGAAYNEQFF. The DNA for the CDR3 is TGTGCCAGCAGCTCGCTAGCGGGGGCCGCCTACAATGAGCAGTTCTTC.

V is TRBV6-6 and J is TRBJ1-6, with D maybe TRBD1 (5 bases). The germline V and J ends were trimmed by 5 bases and 8 bases, with 13 bases remaining between them. In germline, CDR1 is MNHNY, CDR2 SVGAGI (reference sequence). CDR3 length: 14 amino acids. The CDR3 spells CASSPRRGDSPLHF. The CDR3 nucleotides read TGTGCCAGCAGTCCCCGGAGGGGAGATTCACCCCTCCACTTT.

The chain has TRBV19 and TRBJ1-1; perhaps TRBD1 as D (6 bases). Between the trimmed V and J ends, which lost 4 bases and 3 bases, there was a span of 15 bases. The CDR3 runs 15 residues. Germline V CDR1 and CDR2: LNHDA, SQIVND (reference sequence). The CDR3 region is CASSRGGGADTEAFF. The DNA of the CDR3 is TGTGCCAGTAGTAGAGGGGGGGGCGCGGACACTGAAGCTTTCTTT.

The chain links TRBV19 to TRBJ2-3; 8 positions match TRBD1. Germline-derived CDR1 and CDR2 are LNHDA and SQIVND (reference sequence). This CDR3 has 16 residues. V was pared by 5 bases and J by 1 base, with 8 bases of the junction left unmatched. This chain's CDR3 is CASSLRQGSGTDTQYF. The CDR3 DNA is TGTGCCAGTAGTTTGAGACAGGGGTCGGGCACAGATACGCAGTATTTT.

The chain couples TRBV7-9 to TRBJ2-5; D is possibly TRBD2 (6 bases). The CDR3 is 15 amino acids. Germline-derived CDR1 and CDR2 are SEHNR and FQNEAQ (reference sequence). The V gene lost 5 bases and the J gene lost 5 bases, with 18 bases spanning the gap. CDR3 loop: CASSLNAGTGETQYF. As DNA, the CDR3 is TGTGCCAGCAGCCTTAACGCGGGGACCGGCGAGACCCAGTACTTC.

The chain couples TRBV28 to TRBJ1-1, with 9 bases aligning to TRBD1. Germline CDR1 is MDHEN and CDR2 is SYDVKM. The V segment lost 5 bases and the J segment 5 bases; nucleotides outside the gene matches: 6. The CDR3 has 14 amino acids. CDR3 loop: CASSGGQGHTEAFF. The CDR3 region has the DNA TGTGCCAGCAGTGGGGGACAGGGTCATACTGAAGCTTTCTTT.

The chain joins TRBV30 to TRBJ1-5, with 7 bases identical to TRBD1. The germline gives CDR1 GTSNPN, CDR2 SVGIG (reference sequence). J gave up 5 bases and V 1 base, and 2 bases lay outside the gene matches. The CDR3 runs 13 residues. The CDR3 nucleotides are TGTGCCTGGAGTGCAGGGGGGTATCAGCCCCAGCATTTT. Protein product: CAWSAGGYQPQHF.

The genes are TRBV30 and TRBJ2-7; 13 nucleotides align to TRBD2. This CDR3 has 14 residues. V shed 7 bases, J shed 2 bases, and the junction held 5 bases outside the gene matches. Germline V gene lookup returns CDR1 GTSNPN and CDR2 SVGIG (reference sequence). The CDR3 region is CAFTGLAGAYEQYF. CDR3 DNA: TGTGCCTTCACCGGACTAGCGGGAGCCTACGAGCAGTACTTC.